Listed below are T cell receptor beta chains from one sample, sequenced in a study of T cells after yellow fever vaccination. TCRdb independently ran MiXCR on the 5' RACE reads; one entry per CDR3 protein. This sample has about 430,000 distinct CDR3 sequences, with roughly a sixth found just once. This sample comprised PBMCs, obtained before the yellow fever booster vaccination. The receptors here all came from a man in his late teens or twenties who received the YFV17D yellow fever vaccine. Each CDR3 is given with its conserved first and last residue. Each record gives: CDR3 DNA, CDR3 protein, clone size, D gene, V gene, J gene, CDR3 length. A D gene is named only where the DNA matches it firmly. Size is stated for part of the rows, as once, few or many counts, or as a class when the clone is expanded.

TGTGCCAGCAGTCTACAACCCGCCTGGACAGGAGCAAACACTGAAGCTTTCTTT,CASSLQPAWTGANTEAFF,NA,TRBD1,TRBV6-2/TRBV6-3,TRBJ1-1,18
TGCGCCAGCAGCCGCCCGGGAGAGGGTCTCTTTGGCTACACCTTC,CASSRPGEGLFGYTF,many,NA,TRBV4-1,TRBJ1-2,15
TGCAGTGCTCGGGAGCGGGGGCCTGGAAACACCATATATTTT,CSARERGPGNTIYF,NA,NA,TRBV20-1,TRBJ1-3,14
TGTGCCAGCAGTTTCGGACTAGCAGATACGCAGTATTTT,CASSFGLADTQYF,many,TRBD2,TRBV6-6,TRBJ2-3,13
TGCAGTGCTAGAGACAGGGTTTTCACAGATACGCAGTATTTT,CSARDRVFTDTQYF,few,NA,TRBV20-1,TRBJ2-3,14
TGTGCCAGCAGTTTCCTAGGACTAGCGGCTAGCACAGATACGCAGTATTTT,CASSFLGLAASTDTQYF,few,TRBD2,TRBV27,TRBJ2-3,17
TGTGCCAGCAGCGTAGCCCCCTCCAACGGGGAGACCCAGTACTTC,CASSVAPSNGETQYF,NA,NA,TRBV9,TRBJ2-5,15
TGCGCCAGCAGCCAAGTTGGACTCCCCACTCACACGGATACGCAGTATTTT,CASSQVGLPTHTDTQYF,NA,NA,TRBV4-1,TRBJ2-3,17
TGCGCCAGCAGGCCTGGGGACTCCTACGAGCAGTACTTC,CASRPGDSYEQYF,many,NA,TRBV10-2,TRBJ2-7,13
TGCGCCAGCAGCGGAGGCCCCTCTTTTGTGCAGTACTTC,CASSGGPSFVQYF,few,NA,TRBV4-3,TRBJ2-7,13
TGCAGCGTTGAAGATTCCCGGGACATTTATGGCTACACCTTC,CSVEDSRDIYGYTF,NA,NA,TRBV29-1,TRBJ1-2,14
TGCGCCAGCAGACCACACGGGGGGATGAACACTGAAGCTTTCTTT,CASRPHGGMNTEAFF,few,NA,TRBV4-3,TRBJ1-1,15
TGTGCCAGCAGCTCCCGACAGGGCTCTGGAAACACCATATATTTT,CASSSRQGSGNTIYF,NA,TRBD1,TRBV9,TRBJ1-3,15
TGCAGTGCTAGAGAAGGAGACAGTTATTCACCCCTCCACTTT,CSAREGDSYSPLHF,few,NA,TRBV20-1,TRBJ1-6,14
TGTGCCAGCAGCGATAGAGGCCCGGGGGAGACCCAGTACTTC,CASSDRGPGETQYF,NA,NA,TRBV7-2,TRBJ2-5,14
TGTGCCAGCAGTTTAAAGGGCAGCTCTGGAAACACCATATATTTT,CASSLKGSSGNTIYF,few,NA,TRBV27,TRBJ1-3,15
TGTGCCAGCAGACCGCCGACTAGCGGGGGGGCCGCAGATACGCAGTATTTT,CASRPPTSGGAADTQYF,many,TRBD2,TRBV5-4,TRBJ2-3,17
TGTGCCAGCAGAGTAGCCTACGAGCAGTACTTC,CASRVAYEQYF,NA,NA,TRBV2,TRBJ2-7,11
TGTGCCAGCAGCTTATGGGAGGACACAGATACGCAGTATTTT,CASSLWEDTDTQYF,few,NA,TRBV7-9,TRBJ2-3,14
TGTGCCAGCAGCTTAGCCTTTCGGTCCCTTAAAAACACTGAAGCTTTCTTT,CASSLAFRSLKNTEAFF,few,NA,TRBV7-9,TRBJ1-1,17